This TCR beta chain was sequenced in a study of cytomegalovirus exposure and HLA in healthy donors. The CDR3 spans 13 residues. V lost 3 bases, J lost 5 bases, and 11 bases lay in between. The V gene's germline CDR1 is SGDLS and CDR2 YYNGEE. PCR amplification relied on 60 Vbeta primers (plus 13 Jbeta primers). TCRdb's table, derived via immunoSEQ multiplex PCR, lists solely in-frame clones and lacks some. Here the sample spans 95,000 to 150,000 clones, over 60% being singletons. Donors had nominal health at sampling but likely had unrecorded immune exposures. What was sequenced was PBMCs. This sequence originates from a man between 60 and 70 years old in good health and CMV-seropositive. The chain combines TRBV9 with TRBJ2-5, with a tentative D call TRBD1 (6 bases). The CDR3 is CASSAGTRETQYF. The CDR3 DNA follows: TGTGCCAGCAGCGCCGGGACACGGGAGACCCAGTACTTC.